One sample yielded the 32 T cell receptor beta chains listed below, sequenced in a study of naive and memory T cell subsets. The SP2 primer and nested alpha and beta constant region primers amplified ligated cDNA in four rounds. In TCRdb, the 5' RACE reads were re-called with MiXCR into one record per CDR3 protein. The sample holds more than 60,000 distinct CDR3 sequences; under 10% are singletons and the top ten take roughly 21%. An oligonucleotide containing a UMI was ligated to the 3' end of TCR cDNA. These receptor sequences come from a female donor in good health.

The table lists this clonotype with many counts. This chain connects TRBV6-2 or TRBV6-3 to TRBJ2-1, with D possibly TRBD1 on 5 matching bases. V dropped 5 bases and J dropped 1 base, with 12 bases sitting between them. From germline, CDR1 is MNHEY and CDR2 SVGEGT. This CDR3 region has 15 residues. CDR3 region: CASSQQEVSYNEQFF. The CDR3 DNA is TGTGCCAGCAGTCAACAGGAAGTTTCCTACAATGAGCAGTTCTTC.

The V gene is TRBV6-2 or TRBV6-3, the J gene TRBJ2-1, with D perhaps matching TRBD2 (6 bases). The CDR3 contains 16 residues. V lost 4 bases and J lost 6, with 19 bases in between. Germline values: CDR1 MNHEY, CDR2 SVGEGT. CDR3 residues: CASSSPGILGGNEQFF. CDR3 in DNA: TGTGCCAGCAGTTCCCCAGGGATCCTGGGGGGCAATGAGCAGTTCTTC.

The chain recombines TRBV28 with TRBJ2-1; 9 bases fit TRBD2. CDR1 and CDR2 from the germline V gene are MDHEN and SYDVKM. Trimming took 8 bases from V and 8 from J; bases not matched to a gene: 7. The CDR3 runs to 13 residues. The DNA for the CDR3 is TGTGCCAGCTTTAGCGGGAGTTTGGATGAGCAGTTCTTC. Residues: CASFSGSLDEQFF.

The table lists this clonotype with many counts. The chain combines TRBV6-5 with TRBJ1-1; 8 bases match TRBD1. This CDR3 has 14 residues. CDR1 and CDR2 (germline): MNHEY, SVGAGI. The V gene end was trimmed by 6 bases and the J gene end by 5 bases; junction bases not matched to a gene: 8. DNA for the CDR3: TGTGCCAGCAGACCCGGACAGGGACGGACTGAAGCTTTCTTT. Encoded protein: CASRPGQGRTEAFF.

The rearrangement joins TRBV20-1 to TRBJ1-5, with D maybe TRBD1 (5 bases). Germline CDR1 is DFQATT and CDR2 is SNEGSKA (reference sequence). CDR3 size: 13 residues. Between the trimmed V and J ends, which lost 4 bases and 3 bases, there was a span of 10 bases. In DNA, the CDR3 is TGCAGTGCTACTGGGGGGAACAATCAGCCCCAGCATTTT. Protein sequence: CSATGGNNQPQHF.

This clonotype was counted at least ten times. The chain recombines TRBV3-1 with TRBJ1-1; D gene unclear. V was trimmed by 0 bases and J by 0 bases, leaving 5 bases between them. Germline V CDR1 and CDR2: LGHDT, YNNKEL (reference sequence). This CDR3 has 14 amino acids. DNA of the CDR3: TGTGCCAGCAGCCAAGATACGGTGAACACTGAAGCTTTCTTT. Translation: CASSQDTVNTEAFF.

This clonotype was counted only a few times. The chain recombines TRBV14 with TRBJ2-1; D is unresolved. Trimming stripped 0 bases from V and 12 bases from J, with 12 bases between. Germline V CDR1 and CDR2: SGHDN, FVKESK. The CDR3 totals 13 residues. CDR3 nucleotide sequence: TGTGCCAGCAGCCAAGATAGAGCACTCGCGCAGTTCTTC. The encoded protein is CASSQDRALAQFF.

Points on this clonotype: Sequence at one end of the junction differs from germline and may be a read error. The chain has TRBV9 and TRBJ2-6; possible D gene TRBD2, 5 bases. Germline CDR1 and CDR2: SGDLS and YYNGEE. The CDR3 covers 12 residues. The CDR3 DNA follows: TGTACCAGCAGCGGAGGGGCCAACGTCCTGACTTTC. It translates to CTSSGGANVLTF.

This clonotype was observed a handful of times. The chain is built from TRBV4-1 and TRBJ2-2, with TRBD2 matching over 13 bases. Germline loops: CDR1 MGHRA, CDR2 YSYEKL. V dropped 4 bases and J dropped 5; count of bases not matched to a gene: 10. The length of the CDR3 is 18 residues. The CDR3, as DNA: TGCGCCAGCAGCCGAGGACTAGCGGGAGTACTGAGGACCGGGGAGCTGTTTTTT. Protein: CASSRGLAGVLRTGELFF.

This clonotype was counted between two and nine times. CDR3 region: CASNGGANVLTF. In DNA form, the CDR3 reads TGTGCCAGCAATGGTGGGGCCAACGTCCTGACTTTC. V gene TRBV25-1 combines with J gene TRBJ2-6; D not certain. With 7 bases removed from V and 3 bases from J, the gap between germline ends came to 4 bases. The CDR3 extends over 12 amino acids. The germline V gene has CDR1 MGHDK and CDR2 SYGVNS.

Remarks on this clonotype: A much larger clone is a single base away; this may be a read error. The V gene is TRBV6-5, the J gene TRBJ1-6, with D perhaps TRBD1 (5 bases). The germline V gene has CDR1 MNHEY and CDR2 SVGAGI. The CDR3 loop spans 14 amino acids. CDR3: CASRGGRRNSPLNF. DNA for the CDR3: TGTGCCAGCAGGGGGGGACGGCGAAATTCACCCCTCAACTTT.

The CDR3: CSASLCEKLFF. CDR3 coding DNA: TGCAGTGCTAGTCTTTGTGAAAAACTGTTTTTT. The chain recombines TRBV20-1 with TRBJ1-4; D ambiguous. The CDR3 sequence is 11 residues long. The germline V gene has CDR1 DFQATT and CDR2 SNEGSKA (reference sequence). Trimming shortened V by 3 bases and J by 7 bases, and 6 bases separated the two germline ends.

The V and J genes are TRBV12-3 or TRBV12-4 and TRBJ1-1, with a possible D match to TRBD1 (5 bases). V was shortened by 2 bases and J by 0 bases, with 10 bases between the two germline ends. The CDR3 runs 15 residues. The DNA of the CDR3 is TGTGCCAGCAGTTTACCGGGACGGTTGAACACTGAAGCTTTCTTT. Translation: CASSLPGRLNTEAFF.

The J gene is TRBJ2-7, the V gene TRBV9; a weak D match, TRBD1 (6 bases). The CDR3 spans 15 residues. From germline, CDR1 is SGDLS and CDR2 YYNGEE. V was shortened by 0 bases and J by 5 bases, with 15 bases between the two germline ends. The CDR3 is CASSVGLQGPNEQYF. The CDR3 bases are TGTGCCAGCAGCGTAGGACTTCAGGGGCCCAACGAGCAGTACTTC.

This clonotype was detected a few times. The V call is TRBV5-1, the J call TRBJ2-5; 8 bases match TRBD1. The junction had 4 bases not matched to a gene; V was cut back by 4 bases and J by 2 bases. Germline CDR1 and CDR2: SGHRS and YFSETQ. The length of the CDR3 is 14 residues. In DNA form, the CDR3 reads TGCGCCAGCAGCCGGGGACAGGAGCAAGAGACCCAGTACTTC. This translates into CASSRGQEQETQYF.

By sample fraction, this clonotype is medium-sized (0.01 to 0.1%). The chain joins TRBV11-1 to TRBJ2-1; TRBD2 aligns across 12 bases. This CDR3 has 15 amino acids. V was clipped by 5 bases and J by 9 bases; unmatched bases: 8. Germline V lookup: CDR1 SGHAT, CDR2 FQDESV (reference sequence). CDR3 coding DNA: TGTGCCAGCAGCGCTGCCATACTAGCGGGGGGTGAGCAGTTCTTC. It specifies CASSAAILAGGEQFF.

The gene calls are TRBV3-1 and TRBJ2-5, with TRBD1 matching 9 bases. This CDR3 comprises 13 residues. Germline CDR1 is LGHDT and CDR2 is YNNKEL (reference sequence). V lost 6 bases, J lost 1 base, and 0 bases stayed unmatched. CDR3 in DNA: TGTGCCAGCAGGACAGGGGGCCAAGAGACCCAGTACTTC. Translating gives CASRTGGQETQYF.

This clonotype occurred a few times. This sequence joins TRBV12-3 or TRBV12-4 and TRBJ1-2; tentatively, D is TRBD1 (5 bases). This CDR3 comprises 13 residues. Trimming took 5 bases from V and 10 from J, leaving 17 bases between them. DNA for the CDR3: TGTGCCAGCAGTGCGGGCTTACTAGGGGTCTACACCTTC. Translation gives CASSAGLLGVYTF.

This rearrangement joins TRBV6-5 to TRBJ1-3; no definite D call. The CDR3 is 14 amino acids. Germline V lookup: CDR1 MNHEY, CDR2 SVGAGI. V shed 6 bases and J shed 4 bases, with 13 bases lying between them. For the CDR3, the DNA is TGTGCCAGCAGACGTACGAAACAGGGAAACACCATATATTTT. Translated, it gives CASRRTKQGNTIYF.

The chain joins TRBV5-4 to TRBJ2-3, with 12 bases that match TRBD2. The trim removed 4 bases at V and 2 bases at J, leaving 5 bases unmatched. Per the germline V gene, CDR1 is SGHNT and CDR2 is YYREEE (reference sequence). This CDR3 is 16 amino acids long. DNA for the CDR3: TGTGCCAGCAGCCTCGGGACTAGCGGGTTCACAGATACGCAGTATTTT. This encodes CASSLGTSGFTDTQYF.

This clonotype was seen only a few times. This rearrangement joins TRBV20-1 to TRBJ2-7; D uncertain. CDR1 and CDR2 (germline): DFQATT, SNEGSKA (reference sequence). There are 14 residues in the CDR3. V lost 3 bases and J 2 bases, leaving 14 bases between the germline ends. CDR3 residues: CSARSRAHPYEQYF. The DNA for the CDR3 is TGCAGTGCTAGGTCCCGGGCACATCCCTACGAGCAGTACTTC.

About this clonotype itself: A much larger clone lies one base from this, so it may be a read error. The genes are TRBV6-1 and TRBJ2-1; D is unresolved. Germline lookup yields CDR1 MNHNS and CDR2 SASEGT. Trimming took off 0 bases at V and 13 bases at J, with 13 bases between the two ends. The CDR3 sequence is 13 residues long. The CDR3 reads CASSEALPGDQFF. CDR3 nucleotide sequence: TGTGCCAGCAGTGAAGCTCTACCGGGTGACCAGTTCTTC.

This clonotype was detected a few times. The rearrangement uses TRBV15 and TRBJ1-5, with 8 bases matching TRBD1. CDR1 LNHNV and CDR2 YYDKDF come from the germline V gene (reference sequence). The ends lost 0 bases at V and 3 bases at J; junction bases unmatched: 1. The CDR3 loop spans 15 amino acids. The CDR3 nucleotides are TGTGCCACCAGCAGAGAGGGACAGGTCAATCAGCCCCAGCATTTT. Translation: CATSREGQVNQPQHF.

This CDR3 reads CASSGGATGVENEQFF. For the CDR3, the DNA is TGTGCCAGCAGTGGAGGCGCGACAGGGGTGGAAAATGAGCAGTTCTTC. The chain employs TRBV2 and TRBJ2-1; TRBD1 agrees at 8 bases. The CDR3 spans 16 residues. CDR1 and CDR2 (germline): SNHLY, FYNNEI. The ends lost 4 bases at V and 7 bases at J; junction bases unmatched: 12.

The chain has TRBV30 and TRBJ1-2; D ambiguous. Trimming left V 3 bases short and J 0 bases short, with 11 bases between. Germline CDR1 and CDR2: GTSNPN and SVGIG (reference sequence). The CDR3 runs 14 residues. The CDR3, as DNA: TGTGCCTGGAGGAGGATGGTGGCTAACTATGGCTACACCTTC. Encoded protein: CAWRRMVANYGYTF.

This clonotype came up a few times. This chain connects TRBV12-3 or TRBV12-4 to TRBJ1-1; possibly TRBD1 for D (5 bases). CDR3 length equals 14 residues. Trimming cost V 3 bases and J 0 bases, with 8 bases left between them. The CDR3 is CASSFSGVNTEAFF. CDR3 DNA sequence: TGTGCCAGCAGTTTTTCGGGGGTGAACACTGAAGCTTTCTTT.

The V and J genes are TRBV5-1 and TRBJ1-2; D not resolved. The CDR3 sequence is 14 residues long. Trimming left V 0 bases short and J 4 bases short, with 10 bases between. Germline V gives CDR1 SGHRS, CDR2 YFSETQ. CDR3 amino acids: CASSLGAVGYGYTF. In DNA form, the CDR3 reads TGCGCCAGCAGCTTGGGGGCCGTCGGCTATGGCTACACCTTC.

This clonotype was found a few times. The V gene is TRBV5-4, the J gene TRBJ2-1; D not resolved. The CDR3 consists of 13 residues. Germline V gives CDR1 SGHNT, CDR2 YYREEE (reference sequence). V shed 2 bases and J shed 3 bases, with 6 bases lying between them. CDR3 protein: CASSFGDYNEQFF. Written as DNA, the CDR3 is TGTGCCAGCAGCTTTGGGGACTACAATGAGCAGTTCTTC.

The genes are TRBV25-1 and TRBJ2-7; D unclear. CDR3 length: 15 residues. The germline V gene has CDR1 MGHDK and CDR2 SYGVNS. Trimming stripped 6 bases from V and 2 bases from J, with 17 bases between. The CDR3 reads CASRESDTKTYEQYF. CDR3 coding DNA: TGTGCCAGCAGGGAAAGCGACACCAAAACCTACGAGCAGTACTTC.

This sequence joins TRBV2 and TRBJ2-3; a possible D gene is TRBD2 (5 bases). The CDR3 sequence is 14 residues long. The germline V and J ends were trimmed by 5 bases and 3 bases, with 12 bases remaining between them. Germline V CDR1 and CDR2: SNHLY, FYNNEI. CDR3 nucleotides: TGTGCCAGCAGTACTGGGAGAAAGACAGATACGCAGTATTTT. Residues: CASSTGRKTDTQYF.

This clonotype was observed at least ten times. The chain joins TRBV7-8 to TRBJ1-1, with 10 bases lining up with TRBD1. V lost 5 bases and J lost 5; bases outside the gene matches: 11. The CDR3 sequence is 16 residues long. The V gene's germline CDR1 is SGHVS and CDR2 FQNEAQ. CDR3 coding DNA: TGTGCCAGCAGCCGCCGGTGGGGACAGGGGAGAACTGAAGCTTTCTTT. This gives the protein CASSRRWGQGRTEAFF.

This clonotype showed up many times. The chain is built from TRBV7-2 and TRBJ1-2; 7 bases align to TRBD1. CDR1 SGHTA and CDR2 FQGNSA come from the germline V gene. The CDR3 loop spans 15 amino acids. V trimming: 3 bases; J trimming: 4 bases; junction bases outside the gene matches: 8. The CDR3 here is CASSLSGTAPYGYTF. CDR3 sequence (DNA): TGTGCCAGCAGCTTGAGCGGGACAGCCCCCTATGGCTACACCTTC.